One and the same sample provided the 12 T cell receptor beta chains below, sequenced in a study of blood T cells in healthy people across ages. Next came a second PCR, run for about 6 to 12 cycles, which used a sample-barcoded 5' primer along with a J-beta primer mix. TCRdb recomputed calls from the 5' RACE reads with MiXCR, one row per CDR3 protein. The sample has 700,000 to 850,000 distinct CDR3 sequences, about 53% seen once. Specimen: blood. These receptors all come from a man older than 75 in good health.

V gene TRBV5-4 combines with J gene TRBJ1-1; D unresolved. V lost 4 bases, J lost 6 bases, and 13 bases lay in between. The CDR3 length is 13 residues. Germline-derived CDR1 and CDR2 are SGHNT and YYREEE (reference sequence). The DNA of the CDR3 is TGTGCCAGCAGCCCCGGCCGTGGGGCTGAAGCTTTCTTT. It specifies CASSPGRGAEAFF.

The rearrangement links TRBV7-9 to TRBJ2-1, with D tentatively TRBD2 (6 bases). V lost 6 bases to trimming and J lost 7 bases, with 19 bases between them. This CDR3 spans 15 amino acids. Per germline, CDR1 SEHNR and CDR2 FQNEAQ (reference sequence). The DNA for the CDR3 is TGTGCCAGCAGTCAGGTGGGTCTAGCGCGGAATGAGCAGTTCTTC. As protein: CASSQVGLARNEQFF.

The chain is built from TRBV3-1 and TRBJ2-1; 14 nucleotides align to TRBD2. V trimming: 2 bases; J trimming: 10 bases; junction bases outside the gene matches: 28. This CDR3 spans 23 amino acids. Per the germline V gene, CDR1 is LGHDT and CDR2 is YNNKEL (reference sequence). CDR3 in amino acids: CASSQQRLPSGLAGGLPLGEQFF. In DNA form, the CDR3 reads TGTGCCAGCAGCCAACAGAGGTTGCCCTCCGGACTAGCGGGAGGCCTCCCGTTGGGAGAGCAGTTCTTC.

The chain carries TRBV12-5 and TRBJ2-1; either TRBD1 or TRBD2 may fit D (5 bases each). Deletions cut 10 bases from V and 3 bases from J, with 19 bases between. Germline-derived CDR1 and CDR2 are LGHNT and FRNRAP. The CDR3 spans 15 residues. The CDR3 sequence: CAIGSGTTDYNEQFF. CDR3 sequence (DNA): TGTGCTATTGGATCCGGGACGACAGACTACAATGAGCAGTTCTTC.

As concerns this clonotype: One end of the junction varies from germline; a read error may be responsible. The genes are TRBV12-3 or TRBV12-4 and TRBJ2-7, with unresolved D. This CDR3 contains 14 residues. The CDR3 is CAGSFRQDTYEQYF. DNA of the CDR3: TGTGCCGGCAGTTTTAGGCAGGATACCTACGAGCAGTACTTC.

The gene calls are TRBV7-8 and TRBJ2-7; 10 bases match TRBD2. CDR3 length: 18 residues. Trimming at V came to 2 bases and at J to 2 bases, leaving 12 bases not matched to a gene. Germline lookup yields CDR1 SGHVS and CDR2 FQNEAQ. CDR3 DNA: TGTGCCAGCAGCTTATATGACCCCCGGCTAGCGGGAGCCTACGAGCAGTACTTC. It encodes CASSLYDPRLAGAYEQYF.

Only a few counts were recorded for this clonotype. V gene TRBV25-1 combines with J gene TRBJ2-6; tentative D call: TRBD2 (5 bases). This CDR3 is 17 amino acids long. CDR1 MGHDK and CDR2 SYGVNS come from the germline V gene. Trimming removed 7 bases at V and 1 base at J, with 17 bases between. CDR3 DNA: TGTGCCAGCACTCCAAGTCGGGGTGAGTCTGGGGCCAACGTCCTGACTTTC. This encodes CASTPSRGESGANVLTF.

In this sample, this clonotype turned up a few times. CDR3 in DNA: TGTGCCAGCAGCTTAGTTGTCGGGACAGCACCCAACGAGCAGTACTTC. Residues: CASSLVVGTAPNEQYF. The chain couples TRBV7-9 to TRBJ2-7; 7 nucleotides line up with TRBD1. Germline V gene lookup returns CDR1 SEHNR and CDR2 FQNEAQ (reference sequence). With 1 base clipped from V and 5 bases from J, the junction kept 11 bases outside the gene matches. The CDR3 extends over 16 amino acids.

The chain is built from TRBV5-1 and TRBJ2-5; D remains ambiguous. The DNA matches TRBJ2-7 better at its end, which makes the J call doubtful. The CDR3 contains 14 residues. Per germline, CDR1 SGHRS and CDR2 YFSETQ. This chain's CDR3 is CASSPGVPLYEQYF. The CDR3 DNA sequence: TGCGCCAGCAGCCCGGGCGTTCCCCTCTACGAGCAGTACTTC.

This clonotype was detected a few times. This sequence joins TRBV4-1 and TRBJ2-7; D gene ambiguous. V lost 9 bases and J 0 bases, leaving 15 bases between the germline ends. Germline assignment: CDR1 MGHRA and CDR2 YSYEKL. The CDR3 runs to 14 residues. The CDR3 reads CASGERLRSYEQYF. The CDR3 DNA follows: TGCGCCAGTGGGGAACGCCTCCGCTCCTACGAGCAGTACTTC.

V and J are TRBV5-4 and TRBJ2-5; a possible D gene is TRBD1 (6 bases). The J call is in doubt because the DNA end fits TRBJ2-7 better. Germline V gives CDR1 SGHNT, CDR2 YYREEE (reference sequence). The CDR3 covers 13 residues. The CDR3 loop is CASSTDRIYEQYF. DNA of the CDR3: TGTGCCAGCAGCACCGACAGGATTTACGAGCAGTACTTC.

This chain joins TRBV7-9 and TRBJ2-7; tentatively, D is TRBD1 (6 bases). The germline V and J ends were trimmed by 11 bases and 3 bases, with 20 bases remaining between them. The CDR3 runs 14 residues. In germline, CDR1 is SEHNR, CDR2 FQNEAQ (reference sequence). CDR3 residues: CASADGDKFYEQYF. The CDR3 nucleotides are TGTGCCTCAGCGGATGGGGACAAATTCTACGAGCAGTACTTC.